This T cell receptor (beta chain) was sequenced in a study of cytomegalovirus exposure and HLA in healthy donors. Broader study findings: Later analysis identified a missense DCLRE1C variant that was linked to TCR beta V- and J-gene trimming. HLA-A and HLA-B allele assignments for most subjects were reportedly predicted accurately using TCR beta sequences.

Germline V lookup: CDR1 SGHRS, CDR2 YFSETQ. Between the trimmed V and J ends, which lost 1 base and 8 bases, there was a span of 10 bases. This CDR3 contains 13 residues. A remark on this clone: The antigen is unknown.

The PCR had 60 Vbeta and 13 Jbeta primers. Produced via immunoSEQ multiplex PCR; TCRdb's table is partial and in-frame only. The table has approximately 50,000 clones, about three quarters seen once; the top ten hold approximately 7.6%. The sample was PBMCs. The clonotype originates from a young man in good health and CMV-seropositive. The chain has TRBV5-1 and TRBJ2-1; a weak D match, TRBD2 (5 bases). The CDR3 sequence is CASSLFSVDEQFF. The CDR3 bases are TGCGCCAGCAGCTTGTTTAGCGTCGATGAGCAGTTCTTC.